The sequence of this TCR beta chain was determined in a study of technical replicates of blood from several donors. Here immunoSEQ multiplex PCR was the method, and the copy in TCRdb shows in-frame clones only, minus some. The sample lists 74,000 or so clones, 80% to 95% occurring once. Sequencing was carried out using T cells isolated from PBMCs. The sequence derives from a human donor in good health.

The DNA for the CDR3 is TGCGCCAGCAGCCAACCTCACCGGGACAGGGTCAACGAGCAGTACTTC. The encoded protein is CASSQPHRDRVNEQYF. This rearrangement joins TRBV5-1 to TRBJ2-7, with 9 bases aligning to TRBD1. V dropped 4 bases and J dropped 5; count of bases not matched to a gene: 13. In germline, CDR1 is SGHRS, CDR2 YFSETQ. CDR3 length: 16 amino acids.